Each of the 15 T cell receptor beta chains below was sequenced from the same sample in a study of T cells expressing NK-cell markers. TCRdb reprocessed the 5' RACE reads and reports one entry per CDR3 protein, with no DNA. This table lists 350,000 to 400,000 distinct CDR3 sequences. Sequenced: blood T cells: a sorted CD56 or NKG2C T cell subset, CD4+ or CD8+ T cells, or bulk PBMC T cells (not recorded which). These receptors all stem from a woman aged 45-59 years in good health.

The CDR3 here is CASSVGVTGELFF. V usage is TRBV9 and J usage is TRBJ2-2. From germline, CDR1 is SGDLS and CDR2 YYNGEE. The CDR3 loop spans 13 amino acids.

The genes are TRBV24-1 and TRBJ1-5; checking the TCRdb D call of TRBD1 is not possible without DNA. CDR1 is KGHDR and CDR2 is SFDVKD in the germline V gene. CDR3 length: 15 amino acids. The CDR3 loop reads CATVQEGTANQPQHF.

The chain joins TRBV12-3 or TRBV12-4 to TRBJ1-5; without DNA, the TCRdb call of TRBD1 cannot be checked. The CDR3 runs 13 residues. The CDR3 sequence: CASSFRGGQPQHF.

This CDR3 reads CASSQWTSNNEQFF. V gene TRBV3-1 combines with J gene TRBJ2-1; TCRdb reports TRBD2, a call that lacks DNA to check it against. The CDR3 contains 14 residues. CDR1 and CDR2 (germline): LGHDT, YNNKEL (reference sequence).

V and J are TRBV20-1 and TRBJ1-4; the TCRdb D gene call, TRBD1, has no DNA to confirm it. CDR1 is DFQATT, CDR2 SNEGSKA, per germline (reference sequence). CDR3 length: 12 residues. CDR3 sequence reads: CSAKQGFEKLFF.

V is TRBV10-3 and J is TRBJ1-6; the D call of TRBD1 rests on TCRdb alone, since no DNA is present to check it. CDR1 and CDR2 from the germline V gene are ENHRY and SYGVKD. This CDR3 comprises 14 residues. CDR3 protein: CAIKTGVPNSPLHF.

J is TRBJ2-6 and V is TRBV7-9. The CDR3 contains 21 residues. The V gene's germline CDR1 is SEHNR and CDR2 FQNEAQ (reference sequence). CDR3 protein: CASSLSGLFGRRLPGANVLTF.

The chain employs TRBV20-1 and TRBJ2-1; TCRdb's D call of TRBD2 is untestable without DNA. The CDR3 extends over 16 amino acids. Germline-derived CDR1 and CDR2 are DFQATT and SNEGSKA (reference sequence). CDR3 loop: CSAPHPGLVGGYEQFF.

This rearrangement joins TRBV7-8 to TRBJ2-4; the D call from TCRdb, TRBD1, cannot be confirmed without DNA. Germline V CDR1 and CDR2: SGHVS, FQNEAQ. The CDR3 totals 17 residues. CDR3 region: CASSFPEAGQGKHIQYF. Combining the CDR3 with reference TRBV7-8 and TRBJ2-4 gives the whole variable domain GAGVSQSPRYKVAKRGQDVALRCDPISGHVSLFWYQQALGQGPEFLTYFQNEAQLDKSGLPSDRFFAERPEGSVSTLKIQRTQQEDSAVYLCASSFPEAGQGKHIQYFGAGTRLSVL.

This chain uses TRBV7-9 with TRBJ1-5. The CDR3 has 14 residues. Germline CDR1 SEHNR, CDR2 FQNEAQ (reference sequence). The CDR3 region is CASGEADSNQPQHF.

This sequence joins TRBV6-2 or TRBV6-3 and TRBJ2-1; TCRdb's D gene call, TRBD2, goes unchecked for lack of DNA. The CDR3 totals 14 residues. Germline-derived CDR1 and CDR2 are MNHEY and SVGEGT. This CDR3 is CASSESPFYNEQFF.

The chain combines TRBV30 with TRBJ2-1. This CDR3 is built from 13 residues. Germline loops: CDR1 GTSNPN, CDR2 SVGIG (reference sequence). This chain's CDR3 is CAWRRVLNNEQFF.

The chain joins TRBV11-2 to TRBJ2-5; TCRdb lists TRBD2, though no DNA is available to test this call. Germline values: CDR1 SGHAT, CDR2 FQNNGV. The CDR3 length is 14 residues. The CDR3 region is CASSYGEWRETQYF.

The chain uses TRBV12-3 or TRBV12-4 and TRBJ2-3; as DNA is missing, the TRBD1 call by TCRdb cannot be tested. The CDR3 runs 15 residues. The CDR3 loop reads CASSRDSSSTDTQYF.

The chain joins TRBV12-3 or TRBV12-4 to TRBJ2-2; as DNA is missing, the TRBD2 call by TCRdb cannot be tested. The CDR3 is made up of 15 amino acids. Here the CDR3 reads CASTRPGLVGGELFF.